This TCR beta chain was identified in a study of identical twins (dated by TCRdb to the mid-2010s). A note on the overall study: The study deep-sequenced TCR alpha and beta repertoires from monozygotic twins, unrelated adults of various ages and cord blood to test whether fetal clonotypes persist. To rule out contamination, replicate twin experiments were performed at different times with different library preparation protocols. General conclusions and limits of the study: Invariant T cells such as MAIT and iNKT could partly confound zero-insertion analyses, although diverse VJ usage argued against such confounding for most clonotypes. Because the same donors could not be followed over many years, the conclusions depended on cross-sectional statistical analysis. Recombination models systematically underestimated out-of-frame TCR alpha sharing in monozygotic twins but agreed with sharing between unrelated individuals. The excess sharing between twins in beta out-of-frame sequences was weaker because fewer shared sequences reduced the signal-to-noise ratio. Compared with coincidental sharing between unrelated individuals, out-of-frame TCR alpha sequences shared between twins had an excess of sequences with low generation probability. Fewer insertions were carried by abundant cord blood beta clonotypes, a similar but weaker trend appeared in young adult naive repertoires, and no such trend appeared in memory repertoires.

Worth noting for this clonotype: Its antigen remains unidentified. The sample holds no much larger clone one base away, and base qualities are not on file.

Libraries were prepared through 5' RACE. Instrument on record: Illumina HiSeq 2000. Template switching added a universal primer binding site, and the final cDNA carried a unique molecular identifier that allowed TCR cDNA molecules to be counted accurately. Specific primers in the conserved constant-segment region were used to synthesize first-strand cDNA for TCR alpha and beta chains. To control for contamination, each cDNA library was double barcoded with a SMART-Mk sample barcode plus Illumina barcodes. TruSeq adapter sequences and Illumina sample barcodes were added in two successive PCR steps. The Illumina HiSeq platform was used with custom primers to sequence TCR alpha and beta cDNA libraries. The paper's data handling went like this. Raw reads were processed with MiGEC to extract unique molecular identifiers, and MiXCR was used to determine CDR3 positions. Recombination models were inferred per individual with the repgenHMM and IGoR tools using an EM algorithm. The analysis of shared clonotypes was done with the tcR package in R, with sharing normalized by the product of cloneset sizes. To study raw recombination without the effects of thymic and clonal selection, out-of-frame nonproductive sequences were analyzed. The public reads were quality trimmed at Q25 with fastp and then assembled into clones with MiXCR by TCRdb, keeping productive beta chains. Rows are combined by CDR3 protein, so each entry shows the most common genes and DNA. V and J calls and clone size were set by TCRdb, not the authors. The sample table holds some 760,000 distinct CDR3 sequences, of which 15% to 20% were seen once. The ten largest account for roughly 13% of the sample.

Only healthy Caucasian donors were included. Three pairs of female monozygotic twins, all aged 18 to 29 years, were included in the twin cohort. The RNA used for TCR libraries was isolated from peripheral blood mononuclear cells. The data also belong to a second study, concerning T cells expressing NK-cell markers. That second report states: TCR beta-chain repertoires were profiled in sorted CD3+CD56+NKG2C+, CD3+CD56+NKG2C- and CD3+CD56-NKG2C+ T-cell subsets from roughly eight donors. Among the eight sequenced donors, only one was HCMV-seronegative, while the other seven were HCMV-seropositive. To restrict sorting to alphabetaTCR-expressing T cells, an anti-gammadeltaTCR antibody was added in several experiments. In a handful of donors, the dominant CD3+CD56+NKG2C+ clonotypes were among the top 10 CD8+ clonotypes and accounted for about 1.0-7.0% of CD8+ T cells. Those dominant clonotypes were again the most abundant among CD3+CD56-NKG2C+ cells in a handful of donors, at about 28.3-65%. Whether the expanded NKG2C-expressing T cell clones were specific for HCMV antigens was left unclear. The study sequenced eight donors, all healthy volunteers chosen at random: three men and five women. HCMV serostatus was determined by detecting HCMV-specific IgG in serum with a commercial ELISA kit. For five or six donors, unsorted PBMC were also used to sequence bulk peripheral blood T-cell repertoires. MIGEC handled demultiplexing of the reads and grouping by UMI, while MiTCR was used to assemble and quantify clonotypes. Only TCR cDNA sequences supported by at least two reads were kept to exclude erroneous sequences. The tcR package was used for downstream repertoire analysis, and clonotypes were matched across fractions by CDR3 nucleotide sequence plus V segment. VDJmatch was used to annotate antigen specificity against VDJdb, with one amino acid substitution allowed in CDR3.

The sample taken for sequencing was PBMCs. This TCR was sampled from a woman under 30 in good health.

The nucleotides are TGTGCCAGCAGTGAACACACAGGGGGGCTCCTCTACGAGCAGTACTTC. This codes for CASSEHTGGLLYEQYF. The sequence is built from TRBV25-1 and TRBJ2-7; 8 central bases correspond to TRBD1. Measured from the cysteine to the phenylalanine, the CDR3 is 16 residues long. Only the CDR3 region is kept as DNA, spanning 48 bases read in frame from base 1. The germline V gene encodes CDR1 MGHDK and CDR2 SYGVNS. V loses 2 bases at its end and J loses 3 bases; junction bases beyond the gene matches: 9.